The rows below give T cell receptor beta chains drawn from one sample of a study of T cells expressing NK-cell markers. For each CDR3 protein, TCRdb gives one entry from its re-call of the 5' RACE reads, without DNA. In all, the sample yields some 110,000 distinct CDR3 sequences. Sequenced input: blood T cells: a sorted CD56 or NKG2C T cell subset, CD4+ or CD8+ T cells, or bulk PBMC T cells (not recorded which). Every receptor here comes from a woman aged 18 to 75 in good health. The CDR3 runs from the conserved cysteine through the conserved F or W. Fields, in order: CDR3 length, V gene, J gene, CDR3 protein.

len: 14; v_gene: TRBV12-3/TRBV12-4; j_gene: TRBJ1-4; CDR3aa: CASSPAGSNEKLFF
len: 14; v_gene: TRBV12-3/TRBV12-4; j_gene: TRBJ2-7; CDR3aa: CASSPGRIYDEQYF
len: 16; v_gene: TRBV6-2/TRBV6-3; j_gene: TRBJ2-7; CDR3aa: CASSLAGGQGAYEQYF
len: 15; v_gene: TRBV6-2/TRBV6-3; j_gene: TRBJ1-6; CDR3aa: CASSFRDREDSPLHF
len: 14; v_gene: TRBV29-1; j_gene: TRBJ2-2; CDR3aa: CSVEPGVDTGELFF
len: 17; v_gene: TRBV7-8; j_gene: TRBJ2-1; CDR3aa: CASSLVGEGRGYNEQFF
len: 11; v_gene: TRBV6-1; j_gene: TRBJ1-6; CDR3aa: CASSLYSPLHF
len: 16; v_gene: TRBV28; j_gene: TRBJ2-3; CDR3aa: CASSLFASGRTDTQYF
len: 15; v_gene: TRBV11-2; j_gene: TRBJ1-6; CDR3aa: CASTIAGTGSSPLHF
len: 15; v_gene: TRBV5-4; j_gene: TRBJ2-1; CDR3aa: CASSYRGGNYNEQFF
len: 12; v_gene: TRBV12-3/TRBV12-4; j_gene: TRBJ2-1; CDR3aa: CANEGAGNEQFF
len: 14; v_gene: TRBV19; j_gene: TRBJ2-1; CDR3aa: CASSADTAYNEQFF
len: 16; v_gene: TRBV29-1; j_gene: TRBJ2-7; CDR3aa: CSVEEQLSGRAYEQYF
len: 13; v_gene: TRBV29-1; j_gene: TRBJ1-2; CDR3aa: CSVPRDLEDGYTF
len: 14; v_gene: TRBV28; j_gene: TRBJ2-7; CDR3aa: CASSLRREAYEQYF
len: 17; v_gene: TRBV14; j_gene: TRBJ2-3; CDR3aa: CASSQDPTGGKTDTQYF
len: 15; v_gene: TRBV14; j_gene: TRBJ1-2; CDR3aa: CASSQDPGHNYGYTF
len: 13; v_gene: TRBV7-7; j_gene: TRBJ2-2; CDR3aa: CASSWENTGELFF
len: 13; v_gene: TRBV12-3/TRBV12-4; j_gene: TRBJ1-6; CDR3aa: CASSLKGSSPLHF